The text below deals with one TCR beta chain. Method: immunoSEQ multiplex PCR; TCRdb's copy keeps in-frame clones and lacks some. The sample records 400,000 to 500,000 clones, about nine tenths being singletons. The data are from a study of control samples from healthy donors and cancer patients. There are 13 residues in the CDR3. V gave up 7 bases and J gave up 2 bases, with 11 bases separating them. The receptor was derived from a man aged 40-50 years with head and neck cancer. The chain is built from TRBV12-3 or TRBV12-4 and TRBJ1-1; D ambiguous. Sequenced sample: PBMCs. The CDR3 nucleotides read TGTGCCAGCAACCGGGGAACCAACACTGAAGCTTTCTTT. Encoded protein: CASNRGTNTEAFF.